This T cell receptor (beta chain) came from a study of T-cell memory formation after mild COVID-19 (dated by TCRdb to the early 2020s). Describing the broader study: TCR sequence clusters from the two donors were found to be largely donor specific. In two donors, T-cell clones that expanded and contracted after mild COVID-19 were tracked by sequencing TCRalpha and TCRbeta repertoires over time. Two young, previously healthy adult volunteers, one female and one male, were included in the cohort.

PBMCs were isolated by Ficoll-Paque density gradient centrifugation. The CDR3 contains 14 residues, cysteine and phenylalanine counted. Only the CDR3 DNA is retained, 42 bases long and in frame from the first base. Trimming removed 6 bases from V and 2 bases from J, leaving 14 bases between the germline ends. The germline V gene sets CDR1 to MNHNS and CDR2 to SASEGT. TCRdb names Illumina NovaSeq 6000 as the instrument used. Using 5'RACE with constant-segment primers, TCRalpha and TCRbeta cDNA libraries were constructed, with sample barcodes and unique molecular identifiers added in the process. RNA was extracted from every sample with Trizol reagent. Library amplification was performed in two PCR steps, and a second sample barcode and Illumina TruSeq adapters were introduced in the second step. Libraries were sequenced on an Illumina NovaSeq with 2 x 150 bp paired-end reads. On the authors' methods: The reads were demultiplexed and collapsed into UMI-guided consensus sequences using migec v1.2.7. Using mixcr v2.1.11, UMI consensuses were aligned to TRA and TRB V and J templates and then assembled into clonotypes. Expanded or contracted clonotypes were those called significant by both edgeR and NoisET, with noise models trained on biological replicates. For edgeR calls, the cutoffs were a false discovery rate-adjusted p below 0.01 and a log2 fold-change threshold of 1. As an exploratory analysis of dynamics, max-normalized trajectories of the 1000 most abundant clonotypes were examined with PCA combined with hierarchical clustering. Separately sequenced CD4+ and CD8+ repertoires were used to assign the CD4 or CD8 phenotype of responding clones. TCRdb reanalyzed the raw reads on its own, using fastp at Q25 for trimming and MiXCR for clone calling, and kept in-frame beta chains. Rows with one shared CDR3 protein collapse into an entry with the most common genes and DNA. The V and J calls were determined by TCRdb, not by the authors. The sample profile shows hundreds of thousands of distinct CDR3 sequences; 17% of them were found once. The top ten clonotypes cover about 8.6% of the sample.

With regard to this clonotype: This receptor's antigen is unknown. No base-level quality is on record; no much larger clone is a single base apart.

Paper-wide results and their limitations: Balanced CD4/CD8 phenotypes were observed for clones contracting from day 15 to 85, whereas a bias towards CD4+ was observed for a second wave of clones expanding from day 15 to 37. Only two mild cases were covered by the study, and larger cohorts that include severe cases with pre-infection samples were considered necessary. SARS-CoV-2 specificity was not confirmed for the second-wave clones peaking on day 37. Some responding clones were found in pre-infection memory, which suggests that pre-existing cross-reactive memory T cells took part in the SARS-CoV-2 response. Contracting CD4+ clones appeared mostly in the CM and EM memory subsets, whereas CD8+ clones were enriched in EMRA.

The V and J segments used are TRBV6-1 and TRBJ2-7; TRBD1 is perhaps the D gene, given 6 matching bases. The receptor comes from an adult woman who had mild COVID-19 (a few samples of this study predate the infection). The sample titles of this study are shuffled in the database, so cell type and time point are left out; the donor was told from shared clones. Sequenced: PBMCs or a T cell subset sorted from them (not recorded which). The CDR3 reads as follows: CASSAQGGPYEQYF. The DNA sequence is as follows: TGTGCCAGCAGCGCGCAAGGGGGTCCCTACGAGCAGTACTTC.